A selection of T cell receptor beta chains follows, all from one sample in a study of cytomegalovirus exposure and HLA in healthy donors. Libraries were prepared by immunoSEQ multiplex PCR; TCRdb keeps only in-frame clonotypes and omits some of them. This table has about 130,000 clones, 60% to 80% appearing once. The sequencing input was PBMCs. Receptors originate from a woman in her sixties in good health and CMV-seropositive. Both conserved end residues are part of each CDR3. D genes are given only for firm matches. Only some rows state a clone size, as once, few, many or a class for expanded clones.

j_call clone_size d_call v_call cdr3_length cdr3_nt cdr3_aa
TRBJ1-3 - - TRBV7-9 14 TGTGCCTGGGGAGGGCGGTTCTCTGGAAACACCATATATTTT CAWGGRFSGNTIYF
TRBJ1-4 - TRBD1 TRBV6-5 14 TGTGCCAGCAGGTGGGGACAGAATAATGAAAAACTGTTTTTT CASRWGQNNEKLFF
TRBJ1-1 - - TRBV5-6 13 TGTGCCAGCAGCCCCGGGCCGGGGACTGAAGCTTTCTTT CASSPGPGTEAFF
TRBJ1-5 few - TRBV5-1 13 TGCGCCAGCAGCTTGGCGAGCAATCAGCCCCAGCATTTT CASSLASNQPQHF
TRBJ2-1 once TRBD1 TRBV9 21 TGTGCCAGCAGCGCTCGTACCGGGACAGGGGGCCCTTTTTTCTCCTACAATGAGCAGTTCTTC CASSARTGTGGPFFSYNEQFF
TRBJ1-2 - - TRBV25-1 16 TGTGCCAGCAGTGAATCTCTCGGAACAGATTCCTATGGCTACACCTTC CASSESLGTDSYGYTF
TRBJ2-5 - - TRBV9 14 TGTGCCAGCAGCGTAGACGGGGGGCCAGAGACCCAGTACTTC CASSVDGGPETQYF
TRBJ1-4 - - TRBV7-8 13 TGTGCCAGCACCGACCCAGAGGATGGAAAACTGTTTTTT CASTDPEDGKLFF
TRBJ2-2 - - TRBV19 15 TGTGCCAGTGGACAGCGGGGCACGAACACCGGGGAGCTGTTTTTT CASGQRGTNTGELFF
TRBJ2-5 - - TRBV7-8 16 TGTGCCAGCAGCTTGGGAGAAGGACAGAGCCAAGAGACCCAGTACTTC CASSLGEGQSQETQYF
TRBJ1-1 - - TRBV2 13 TGTGCCAGCAGTCCGCTAGGTAGTACCAAGGCTTTCTTT CASSPLGSTKAFF
TRBJ2-3 - - TRBV4-1 17 TGCGCCAGCAGCCTCCGCCCGGGGCGGGGCTTAACAGATACGCAGTATTTT CASSLRPGRGLTDTQYF
TRBJ2-7 once TRBD1 TRBV6-5 15 TGTGCCAGCAGTTACCGGGACAGGGGGCCCTACGAGCAGTACTTC CASSYRDRGPYEQYF
TRBJ1-5 - - TRBV5-1 13 TGCGCCAGCAGCTTGAATTCGGGGGGGCCCCAGCATTTT CASSLNSGGPQHF
TRBJ1-1 - - TRBV18 13 TGTGCCAGCACACAAACAGAGAACACTGAAGCTTTCTTT CASTQTENTEAFF
TRBJ1-1 - - TRBV6-5 14 TGTGCCAGCAGTTACGAGCGCGGGAACACTGAAGCTTTCTTT CASSYERGNTEAFF
TRBJ2-7 - TRBD2 TRBV5-1 16 TGCGCCAGCAGCTTACTCAGCGGGGGCCCTTCCTACGAGCAGTACTTC CASSLLSGGPSYEQYF
TRBJ2-7 once TRBD2 TRBV7-6 16 TGTGCCAGCAGCTTAGAAGCTAGCGGGGGGATCTACGAGCAGTACTTC CASSLEASGGIYEQYF
TRBJ1-3 - TRBD1 TRBV19 16 TGTGCCAGTAGTATGGGGACAGCGATCTCTGGAAACACCATATATTTT CASSMGTAISGNTIYF
TRBJ1-2 few - TRBV19 12 TGTGCCAGTAGAGGGGTTGTCGGAGGCTACACCTTC CASRGVVGGYTF
TRBJ1-2 few - TRBV7-9 15 TGTGCCAGCAGCTTAGCGCGCCAGGAGGACTATGGCTACACCTTC CASSLARQEDYGYTF
TRBJ1-5 - TRBD1 TRBV6-6 14 TGTGCCAGCAGTCCACCGGGACAGAATCAGCCCCAGCATTTT CASSPPGQNQPQHF
TRBJ2-3 once TRBD1 TRBV18 15 TGTGCCAGCTCACCACAGGACAGGAGCACAGATACGCAGTATTTT CASSPQDRSTDTQYF
TRBJ2-7 few TRBD1 TRBV9 14 TGTGCCAGCAGCGGGGACAGGTCAAGTAACGAGCAGTACTTC CASSGDRSSNEQYF
TRBJ2-1 - - TRBV7-2 17 TGTGCCAGCAGCTTAAAGGGGGGCAGGGGGATCAGGAATGAGCAGTTCTTC CASSLKGGRGIRNEQFF
TRBJ2-3 - - TRBV2 13 TGTGCCAGCAGTGAAACCGGGGAGGCTACGCAGTATTTT CASSETGEATQYF
TRBJ1-2 few TRBD1 TRBV30 13 TGTGCCTGGCACGGGACAGGGTACTATGGCTACACCTTC CAWHGTGYYGYTF
TRBJ1-2 - - TRBV6-6 14 TGTGCCAGCAGACCCGCTCTCGGGGACTACGGCTACACCTTC CASRPALGDYGYTF
TRBJ1-1 - TRBD1 TRBV4-2 15 TGTGCCAGCAGCCCCTACAGGGGCGCAGGTGTGAGCGCTTTCTTT CASSPYRGAGVSAFF
TRBJ2-1 few TRBD1 TRBV5-1 16 TGCGCCAGCAGCTCGGGACAGGAAAGCTCCTACAATGAGCAGTTCTTC CASSSGQESSYNEQFF
TRBJ2-1 - - TRBV9 16 TGTGCCAGCAGCGTAGCTGGGCCGAGCTCCTACAATGAGCAGTTCTTC CASSVAGPSSYNEQFF
TRBJ2-7 - - TRBV25-1 14 TGTGCCAGCAGTGATCGGACAGCGACCTACGAGCAGTACTTC CASSDRTATYEQYF
TRBJ2-7 - - TRBV7-9 14 TGTGCCAGCAGCTTAGCACAGGGAACCTACGAGCAGTACTTC CASSLAQGTYEQYF
TRBJ1-1 - - TRBV15 16 TGTGCCACCAGCGGGTCAATTTCTATGCGGGACACTGAAGCTTTCTTT CATSGSISMRDTEAFF
TRBJ2-1 once - TRBV6-5 15 TGTGCCAGCAGAGTGCGCAGGACAGACCAAAATGAGCAGTTCTTC CASRVRRTDQNEQFF
TRBJ2-5 - TRBD1 TRBV29-1 14 TGCAGCGTTTCCGACAGGGTGGGTAGGGAGACCCAGTACTTC CSVSDRVGRETQYF
TRBJ1-2 - TRBD1 TRBV29-1 11 TGCAGCGCCGGGGGACAGTATGGCTACACCTTC CSAGGQYGYTF
TRBJ2-5 - - TRBV13 15 TGTGCCAGCAGCAAAGGGGAGGGGGTGGAGGAGACCCAGTACTTC CASSKGEGVEETQYF
TRBJ2-2 few - TRBV10-1 15 TGCGCCAGCAGTGAGACCAGGGCGAACACCGGGGAGCTGTTTTTT CASSETRANTGELFF
TRBJ1-1 few - TRBV9 13 TGTGCCAGCAGCCTAACGGGAGAAATGGGAGCTTTCTTT CASSLTGEMGAFF
TRBJ1-5 - TRBD1 TRBV6-1 15 TGTGCCAGCAGACCTCTACAGGGGAGCGGGCAGCCCCAGCATTTT CASRPLQGSGQPQHF
TRBJ2-1 - TRBD2 TRBV6-6 16 TGTGCCAGCAGTAATAGCGGGGGGCACTCCTACAATGAGCAGTTCTTC CASSNSGGHSYNEQFF
TRBJ1-2 few - TRBV7-9 14 TGTGCCAGCAGCTTAGAGTTGGGGGGGCATGGCTACACCTTC CASSLELGGHGYTF
TRBJ2-2 - - TRBV4-2 12 TGTGCCAGCAGCTATAACACCGGGGAGCTGTTTTTT CASSYNTGELFF
TRBJ1-1 - TRBD1 TRBV5-1 15 TGCGCCAGCAGCGCTTCATTACAGGGGTGGACTGAAGCTTTCTTT CASSASLQGWTEAFF
TRBJ1-1 - TRBD1 TRBV7-9 14 TGTGCCAGCAGCCGGGGACAGACGAACACTGAAGCTTTCTTT CASSRGQTNTEAFF
TRBJ1-2 - - TRBV7-9 15 TGTGCCAGCACGGTGGGGGGGCAGTATAACTATGGCTACACCTTC CASTVGGQYNYGYTF